These 17 T cell receptor beta chains came from one sample sequenced in a study of blood T cell repertoires in COVID-19 (dated by TCRdb to 2020 to 2022). The receptor library was made with the immunoSEQ multiplex PCR assay. Entries here come from immuneACCESS through TCRdb and include only in-frame sequences with V and J called. Some clones fail to appear in such tables; in the studies checked, an unresolved V gene covers under half of the shortfall, and the cause of the remainder is unknown. The sample yields about 310,000 clones; 90% were counted once. The ten most abundant clones make up 4% to 5.5% of the sample. The source material was PBMCs or T cells enriched from blood (not recorded which). The source is a woman aged 18-29 years with acute COVID-19.

The chain carries TRBV28 and TRBJ1-2; D remains ambiguous. The V end lost 7 bases, the J end lost 6 bases, and 12 bases lay between the germline ends. This CDR3 spans 12 amino acids. CDR1 is MDHEN, CDR2 SYDVKM, per germline. CDR3 bases: TGTGCCAGCATGGAACAGATCGATGGCTACACCTTC. It yields the protein CASMEQIDGYTF.

This rearrangement joins TRBV11-2 to TRBJ2-2; 9 bases align to TRBD1. V was pared by 3 bases and J by 4 bases, with 6 bases of the junction left unmatched. This CDR3 has 16 residues. Germline V lookup: CDR1 SGHAT, CDR2 FQNNGV. The CDR3 protein is CASSFRQGDVTGELFF. The DNA for the CDR3 is TGTGCCAGCAGCTTCCGACAGGGGGATGTCACCGGGGAGCTGTTTTTT.

The chain uses TRBV11-2 and TRBJ1-1; D is perhaps TRBD1 (5 bases). The germline V and J ends were trimmed by 0 bases and 0 bases, with 11 bases remaining between them. The CDR3 runs 16 residues. CDR1 is SGHAT, CDR2 FQNNGV, per germline. The CDR3 bases are TGTGCCAGCAGCTTAGACGTCGCGGGGGTGAACACTGAAGCTTTCTTT. This translates into CASSLDVAGVNTEAFF.

The chain carries TRBV5-5 and TRBJ1-1; D not resolved. This CDR3 has 13 residues. CDR1 and CDR2 (germline): SGHKS, YYEKEE (reference sequence). The V gene lost 2 bases and the J gene lost 3 bases, with 8 bases spanning the gap. The CDR3 protein is CASSFTEDTEAFF. The DNA of the CDR3 is TGTGCCAGCAGCTTTACCGAGGACACTGAAGCTTTCTTT.

The sample holds one count of this clone. The chain carries TRBV7-9 and TRBJ2-1; D might be TRBD2 (6 bases). CDR1 and CDR2 from the germline V gene are SEHNR and FQNEAQ (reference sequence). The CDR3 is 19 amino acids. Deletions cut 5 bases from V and 0 bases from J, with 23 bases between. CDR3 DNA sequence: TGTGCCAGCAGCCGACGGGAGCGGGCAAAAAAGGTCTCCTACAATGAGCAGTTCTTC. It yields the protein CASSRRERAKKVSYNEQFF.

The chain uses TRBV27 and TRBJ2-1, with 9 bases lining up with TRBD1. The germline gives CDR1 MNHEY, CDR2 SMNVEV (reference sequence). Trimming cost V 8 bases and J 7 bases; bases outside gene matches: 12. There are 15 residues in the CDR3. Here the CDR3 DNA reads TGTGCCAGCGCCTACGGGACAGGGAATAGGAATGAGCAGTTCTTC. Translation: CASAYGTGNRNEQFF.

This clone is a singleton in its sample. The chain combines TRBV15 with TRBJ1-2, with D possibly TRBD1 on 5 matching bases. CDR1 is LNHNV and CDR2 is YYDKDF in the germline V gene (reference sequence). The CDR3 is 17 residues long. The V end lost 0 bases, the J end lost 1 base, and 15 bases lay between the germline ends. The CDR3 bases are TGTGCCACCAGCAGAGATTCGGTGACAGAACATAACTATGGCTACACCTTC. It specifies CATSRDSVTEHNYGYTF.

The rearrangement joins TRBV9 to TRBJ1-1; a possible D gene is TRBD1 (5 bases). The CDR3 extends over 16 amino acids. CDR1 SGDLS and CDR2 YYNGEE come from the germline V gene. V lost 0 bases, J lost 5 bases, and 17 bases lay in between. As DNA, the CDR3 is TGTGCCAGCAGCGTAGATCCGCAGGGTGTTAGGACTGAAGCTTTCTTT. It encodes CASSVDPQGVRTEAFF.

The chain uses TRBV6-5 and TRBJ1-5; possible D gene TRBD1, 5 bases. From germline, CDR1 is MNHEY and CDR2 SVGAGI. The CDR3 runs 13 residues. V dropped 7 bases and J dropped 4 bases, with 11 bases sitting between them. This CDR3 is CASKTARNQPQHF. CDR3 nucleotides: TGTGCCAGCAAGACAGCCCGAAATCAGCCCCAGCATTTT.

The CDR3 loop is CAIRGLAGGYEQYF. In DNA, the CDR3 is TGTGCCATCAGGGGACTAGCGGGAGGGTACGAGCAGTACTTC. This chain uses TRBV10-3 with TRBJ2-7; 16 positions match TRBD2. V was pared by 6 bases and J by 4 bases, with 0 bases of the junction left unmatched. This CDR3 comprises 14 residues. Germline CDR1 ENHRY, CDR2 SYGVKD.

The gene calls are TRBV28 and TRBJ2-2, with 11 bases fitting TRBD2. The CDR3 has 17 amino acids. The ends lost 5 bases at V and 4 bases at J; junction bases unmatched: 9. Germline values: CDR1 MDHEN, CDR2 SYDVKM. CDR3 sequence reads: CASSPNSGRGGTGELFF. DNA of the CDR3: TGTGCCAGCAGTCCGAATAGCGGGAGGGGAGGCACCGGGGAGCTGTTTTTT.

The chain's CDR3 is CASSKGPIYTNTEAFF. CDR3 bases: TGTGCCAGCAGCAAAGGCCCCATTTACACGAACACTGAAGCTTTCTTT. This chain connects TRBV21-1 to TRBJ1-1; the D call in the table, TRBD1, was not verified against the DNA. TRBV21-1 is a known pseudogene. There are 16 residues in the CDR3.

The chain employs TRBV6-5 and TRBJ1-5; 7 bases line up with TRBD1. This CDR3 is 12 amino acids long. Germline CDR1 reads MNHEY; CDR2 reads SVGAGI. The V gene end was trimmed by 6 bases and the J gene end by 9 bases; junction bases not matched to a gene: 5. The CDR3 bases are TGTGCCAGCAGGCTACAGGGGCTGCCCCAGCATTTT. Translated: CASRLQGLPQHF.

This clone was counted once. This chain uses TRBV28 with TRBJ2-7; 8 bases are shared with TRBD2. The V gene end was trimmed by 7 bases and the J gene end by 10 bases; junction bases not matched to a gene: 18. Germline assignment: CDR1 MDHEN and CDR2 SYDVKM. The CDR3 consists of 15 residues. The CDR3 loop is CASTSGGGGSLLQYF. CDR3 in DNA: TGTGCCAGCACCTCCGGGGGGGGTGGGTCATTACTACAGTACTTC.

The gene calls are TRBV3-1 (or the pseudogene TRBV3-2) and TRBJ2-3, with TRBD1 matching over 10 bases. Germline loops: CDR1 LGHDT, CDR2 YNNKEL (reference sequence). Losses at the gene ends were 0 bases for V and 8 bases for J; bases not matched to a gene: 11. The CDR3 length is 17 residues. DNA for the CDR3: TGTGCCAGCAGCCAAGATCTCAGGACAGGGGGAACTGGTACGCAGTATTTT. Translation: CASSQDLRTGGTGTQYF.

V usage is TRBV19 and J usage is TRBJ2-1; D is uncertain. This CDR3 contains 13 residues. Germline V gives CDR1 LNHDA, CDR2 SQIVND (reference sequence). The germline V and J ends were trimmed by 3 bases and 6 bases, with 9 bases remaining between them. Here the CDR3 reads CASSMRQINEQFF. DNA of the CDR3: TGTGCCAGTAGTATGCGGCAGATCAATGAGCAGTTCTTC. Based on the CDR3 plus reference TRBV19 and TRBJ2-1, the full variable domain is DGGITQSPKYLFRKEGQNVTLSCEQNLNHDAMYWYRQDPGQGLRLIYYSQIVNDFQKGDIAEGYSVSREKKESFPLTVTSAQKNPTAFYLCASSMRQINEQFFGPGTRLTVL.

This clone was seen just once. This chain uses TRBV5-1 with TRBJ2-5, with 12 bases identical to TRBD1. The CDR3 runs to 16 residues. The junction had 4 bases not matched to a gene; V was cut back by 4 bases and J by 0 bases. Germline CDR1 reads SGHRS; CDR2 reads YFSETQ. CDR3 sequence reads: CASSPGQGAYQETQYF. In nucleotides, the CDR3 is TGCGCCAGCAGCCCGGGACAGGGGGCGTACCAAGAGACCCAGTACTTC. Full variable domain (outside the CDR3, taken from reference TRBV5-1 and TRBJ2-5): KAGVTQTPRYLIKTRGQQVTLSCSPISGHRSVSWYQQTPGQGLQFLFEYFSETQRNKGNFPGRFSGRQFSNSRSEMNVSTLELGDSALYLCASSPGQGAYQETQYFGPGTRLLVL.